Shown below are 31 T cell receptor beta chains from a single sample sequenced in a study of blood T cell repertoires in COVID-19. Using immunoSEQ multiplex PCR, the repertoire was profiled, and TCRdb retains in-frame clones only, with some absent. The sample has about 220,000 clones; 80% are singletons. The sequenced sample was peripheral blood. The receptors were sampled from a woman between 65 and 79 years old with acute or convalescent COVID-19.

In its sample, this clone was seen many times. CDR3 amino acids: CASSQSSWSRNTQYF. CDR3 nucleotides: TGTGCCAGCAGCCAATCTAGCTGGAGCAGGAATACGCAGTATTTT. The V and J genes are TRBV14 and TRBJ2-3; a possible D gene is TRBD2 (5 bases). CDR1 is SGHDN, CDR2 FVKESK, per germline. The V end was cut by 2 bases, the J end by 7 bases, with 16 bases between. The CDR3 length is 15 residues.

This chain links TRBV5-8 with TRBJ2-4; weak D call: TRBD2 (6 bases). V was cut by 7 bases and J by 0 bases, with 8 bases left in between. Germline values: CDR1 SGHTS, CDR2 YDEGEE. This CDR3 comprises 13 residues. The CDR3 DNA reads TGTGCCAGCCTGGGACTAGCCAAAAACATTCAGTACTTC. Its protein product is CASLGLAKNIQYF.

The rearrangement links TRBV25-1 to TRBJ1-2, with a possible D match to TRBD1 (5 bases). The CDR3 is made up of 13 amino acids. Germline V gives CDR1 MGHDK, CDR2 SYGVNS. V lost 4 bases to trimming and J lost 4 bases, with 10 bases between them. CDR3 amino acids: CASSGGDFYGYTF. DNA for the CDR3: TGTGCCAGCAGTGGGGGGGACTTCTATGGCTACACCTTC.

This clone was seen only a few times. The genes are TRBV12-3 or TRBV12-4 and TRBJ1-5, with 10 bases lining up with TRBD1. The CDR3 loop spans 13 amino acids. The V and J ends lost 7 bases and 5 bases, in that order; junction bases with no gene match: 2. Written as DNA, the CDR3 is TGTGCCAGCATCGGGACAGGGGATCAGCCCCAGCATTTT. Translating it yields CASIGTGDQPQHF.

V and J are TRBV10-3 and TRBJ2-5; 10 nucleotides agree with TRBD2. The CDR3 is 16 residues long. J lost 3 bases, V lost 3 bases, and 7 bases had no gene match. Per the germline V gene, CDR1 is ENHRY and CDR2 is SYGVKD. The DNA for the CDR3 is TGTGCCATCAGTGAAATAGCGGGGGGCTTGAAAGAGACCCAGTACTTC. The encoded protein is CAISEIAGGLKETQYF.

The genes are TRBV10-3 and TRBJ1-5; TRBD1 matches 7 bases. Trimming at V came to 3 bases and at J to 2 bases, leaving 7 bases not matched to a gene. The CDR3 extends over 16 amino acids. Germline-derived CDR1 and CDR2 are ENHRY and SYGVKD. CDR3 DNA: TGTGCCATCAGTGATACTCCTCAGGGGGGCAATCAGCCCCAGCATTTT. It codes for CAISDTPQGGNQPQHF.

The J gene is TRBJ2-7, the V gene TRBV14; TRBD2 aligns across 7 bases. Germline V gene lookup returns CDR1 SGHDN and CDR2 FVKESK. The CDR3 contains 16 residues. V was pared by 4 bases and J by 2 bases, with 11 bases of the junction left unmatched. In DNA form, the CDR3 reads TGTGCCAGCAGCCCCCCGGGAGGCAGGATGGCCTACGAGCAGTACTTC. This encodes CASSPPGGRMAYEQYF.

This clone was detected only a few times. The V and J genes are TRBV7-2 and TRBJ1-5; D is undetermined. The V and J ends lost 1 base and 4 bases respectively, with 5 bases between them. This CDR3 has 13 amino acids. Germline V gene lookup returns CDR1 SGHTA and CDR2 FQGNSA. As DNA, the CDR3 is TGTGCCAGCAGCTTAGGGCCTAATCAGCCCCAGCATTTT. Its translation: CASSLGPNQPQHF.

V and J are TRBV10-3 and TRBJ1-3; D is undetermined. With 7 bases removed from V and 0 bases from J, the gap between germline ends came to 7 bases. The CDR3 consists of 13 residues. Germline CDR1 is ENHRY and CDR2 is SYGVKD. The DNA for the CDR3 is TGTGCCATCAAAGAGGACTCTGGAAACACCATATATTTT. Residues: CAIKEDSGNTIYF.

J is TRBJ1-2 and V is TRBV24-1, with TRBD1 as a possible D gene (6 bases). Germline CDR1 is KGHDR and CDR2 is SFDVKD. Trimming took 9 bases from V and 8 from J, leaving 18 bases between them. The CDR3 runs 13 residues. Here the CDR3 DNA reads TGTGCCACCGCGCGGGAGGGGGAGAGGGGCTACACCTTC. Amino acid sequence: CATAREGERGYTF.

The chain's CDR3 is CASSIGLAGNTGELFF. The CDR3 DNA sequence: TGTGCCAGTAGTATAGGACTAGCGGGGAACACCGGGGAGCTGTTTTTT. The chain joins TRBV19 to TRBJ2-2, with TRBD2 matching 10 bases. This CDR3 spans 16 amino acids. Germline-derived CDR1 and CDR2 are LNHDA and SQIVND (reference sequence). Trimming removed 1 base from V and 1 base from J; junction bases left unmatched: 0.

The rearrangement uses TRBV5-1 and TRBJ2-3; 11 bases are a match to TRBD2. The CDR3 covers 15 residues. Germline V gene lookup returns CDR1 SGHRS and CDR2 YFSETQ. Losses at the gene ends were 4 bases for V and 1 base for J; bases not matched to a gene: 2. For the CDR3, the DNA is TGCGCCAGCAGCATTAGCGGGGGGGGCACAGATACGCAGTATTTT. Translated, it gives CASSISGGGTDTQYF.

The chain is built from TRBV10-3 and TRBJ1-5; D is unclear. Trimming took 6 bases from V and 6 from J, leaving 12 bases between them. The CDR3 has 13 amino acids. Germline CDR1 is ENHRY and CDR2 is SYGVKD. The CDR3 region is CAISREGGQPQHF. The CDR3 DNA sequence: TGTGCCATCAGCCGCGAGGGAGGTCAGCCCCAGCATTTT.

This clone was observed a single time. This chain joins TRBV11-1 and TRBJ1-5, with 9 bases identical to TRBD1. The length of the CDR3 is 13 residues. V shed 5 bases and J 5 bases; nucleotides not matched to a gene: 1. Germline V lookup: CDR1 SGHAT, CDR2 FQDESV (reference sequence). The CDR3, as DNA: TGTGCCAGCAGCAGGGACAGGGATCAGCCCCAGCATTTT. Translating gives CASSRDRDQPQHF.

The gene calls are TRBV30 and TRBJ1-5; D may be TRBD1 (5 bases). Germline V CDR1 and CDR2: GTSNPN, SVGIG (reference sequence). CDR3 length equals 14 residues. Trimming stripped 2 bases from V and 2 bases from J, with 10 bases between. The CDR3 spells CAWSLDSRNQPQHF. CDR3 in DNA: TGTGCCTGGAGTTTAGACAGTCGCAATCAGCCCCAGCATTTT.

The rearrangement links TRBV9 to TRBJ1-5; D may be TRBD1 (6 bases). In germline, CDR1 is SGDLS, CDR2 YYNGEE. Between the trimmed V and J ends, which lost 4 bases and 7 bases, there was a span of 15 bases. The CDR3 is made up of 14 amino acids. CDR3 bases: TGTGCCAGCAGCAGGTCAGGGGAAGAGCAGCCCCAGCATTTT. Its translation is CASSRSGEEQPQHF.

This clone occurred once. This rearrangement joins TRBV7-2 to TRBJ1-5; D remains unclear. The V gene lost 5 bases and the J gene lost 2 bases, with 13 bases spanning the gap. CDR3 length: 15 amino acids. Per germline, CDR1 SGHTA and CDR2 FQGNSA. CDR3 bases: TGTGCCAGCAGCCGCGGTCGAAGCCGCAATCAGCCCCAGCATTTT. Amino acids: CASSRGRSRNQPQHF.

The chain links TRBV7-2 to TRBJ2-1; 14 nucleotides align to TRBD2. CDR1 is SGHTA and CDR2 is FQGNSA in the germline V gene. CDR3 length: 15 amino acids. With 5 bases clipped from V and 6 bases from J, the junction kept 3 bases outside the gene matches. In nucleotides, the CDR3 is TGTGCCAGCAGCCCGACTAGCGGGGGGGCCAATGAGCAGTTCTTC. Its translation is CASSPTSGGANEQFF.

In DNA form, the CDR3 reads TGTGCCACCAGTGCCTTAGACCCCCCTGGGACTAGCGGGGGGATGTTCGGTGAGCAGTTCTTC. Its translation: CATSALDPPGTSGGMFGEQFF. J is TRBJ2-1 and V is TRBV24-1; 15 bases align to TRBD2. Per germline, CDR1 KGHDR and CDR2 SFDVKD. The CDR3 loop spans 21 amino acids. Losses at the gene ends were 5 bases for V and 9 bases for J; bases not matched to a gene: 22.

The gene calls are TRBV18 and TRBJ1-4; 7 bases are a match to TRBD1. This CDR3 spans 13 amino acids. Germline lookup yields CDR1 KGHSH and CDR2 LQKENI. Trimming took 5 bases from V and 5 from J; bases not matched to a gene: 2. The CDR3 protein is CASSDRVNEKLFF. DNA for the CDR3: TGTGCCAGCTCAGACAGGGTGAATGAAAAACTGTTTTTT. Complete variable domain (other parts from reference TRBV18 and TRBJ1-4): NAGVMQNPRHLVRRRGQEARLRCSPMKGHSHVYWYRQLPEEGLKFMVYLQKENIIDESGMPKERFSAEFPKEGPSILRIQQVVRGDSAAYFCASSDRVNEKLFFGSGTQLSVL.

This chain joins TRBV11-2 and TRBJ2-2, with 8 bases identical to TRBD2. The junction had 13 bases not matched to a gene; V was cut back by 6 bases and J by 7 bases. The CDR3 sequence is 16 residues long. The germline gives CDR1 SGHAT, CDR2 FQNNGV. The CDR3 coding sequence is TGTGCCAGCAGTCGCGGGGGGAATTGGGATCGCGGGGAGCTGTTTTTT. Its translation: CASSRGGNWDRGELFF.

The rearrangement joins TRBV24-1 to TRBJ2-7, with TRBD1 as a possible D gene (5 bases). The germline gives CDR1 KGHDR, CDR2 SFDVKD. CDR3 length: 13 residues. V was pared by 4 bases and J by 5 bases, with 11 bases between. CDR3 in amino acids: CATSDGPRDEQYF. The CDR3 region has the DNA TGTGCCACCAGTGACGGCCCCAGGGACGAGCAGTACTTC.

J is TRBJ1-2 and V is TRBV3-1 (or the pseudogene TRBV3-2); 8 nucleotides line up with TRBD1. The CDR3 has 14 residues. Germline assignment: CDR1 LGHDT and CDR2 YNNKEL (reference sequence). V lost 6 bases to trimming and J lost 6 bases; unmatched junction nucleotides: 9. In nucleotides, the CDR3 is TGTGCCAGCAGGGAGGAAGGGACAGGTAATGGCTACACCTTC. Protein product: CASREEGTGNGYTF.

The V and J genes are TRBV20-1 and TRBJ2-2; D not certain. Germline values: CDR1 DFQATT, CDR2 SNEGSKA (reference sequence). Between the trimmed V and J ends, which lost 3 bases and 6 bases, there was a span of 5 bases. The CDR3 covers 11 residues. CDR3 region: CSASPAGELFF. In DNA form, the CDR3 reads TGCAGTGCTAGCCCCGCCGGGGAGCTGTTTTTT.

The gene calls are TRBV19 and TRBJ2-7; 8 bases are shared with TRBD1. The length of the CDR3 is 14 residues. CDR1 and CDR2 (germline): LNHDA, SQIVND (reference sequence). Losses at the gene ends were 11 bases for V and 4 bases for J; bases not matched to a gene: 13. For the CDR3, the DNA is TGTGCCTCTAAAAGTAGGACAGGGACATACGAGCAGTACTTC. It translates to CASKSRTGTYEQYF.

The V gene is TRBV4-2, the J gene TRBJ2-6, with D perhaps matching TRBD1 (5 bases). The V gene lost 3 bases and the J gene lost 4 bases, with 10 bases spanning the gap. CDR3 length: 15 amino acids. The germline gives CDR1 LGHNA, CDR2 YNFKEQ. This CDR3 is CASSQDISGANVLTF. The DNA of the CDR3 is TGTGCCAGCAGCCAGGACATTTCCGGGGCCAACGTCCTGACTTTC.

This clone has just one count. The J gene is TRBJ1-2, the V gene TRBV30; possibly TRBD1 for D (5 bases). CDR1 GTSNPN and CDR2 SVGIG come from the germline V gene (reference sequence). V lost 0 bases, J lost 3 bases, and 8 bases lay in between. This CDR3 comprises 13 residues. CDR3 nucleotides: TGTGCCTGGAGTGTCCAGGGCCACTATGGCTACACCTTC. Amino acid sequence: CAWSVQGHYGYTF.

In DNA, the CDR3 is TGTGCCAGCAGCTTAGCGCAGGGGCTGTATTCACCCCTCCACTTT. This translates into CASSLAQGLYSPLHF. V usage is TRBV7-2 and J usage is TRBJ1-6, with D possibly matching TRBD1 (6 bases). Trimming removed 0 bases at V and 8 bases at J, with 11 bases between. CDR1 and CDR2 from the germline V gene are SGHTA and FQGNSA. This CDR3 contains 15 residues. Drawing the rest from reference TRBV7-2 and TRBJ1-6, the complete variable domain is GAGVSQSPSNKVTEKGKDVELRCDPISGHTALYWYRQSLGQGLEFLIYFQGNSAPDKSGLPSDRFSAERTGGSVSTLTIQRTQQEDSAVYLCASSLAQGLYSPLHFGNGTRLTVT.

The chain carries TRBV5-1 and TRBJ2-3; D remains ambiguous. The germline CDR1 and CDR2 sequences are SGHRS and YFSETQ. Trimming removed 2 bases at V and 2 bases at J, with 9 bases between. CDR3 size: 14 residues. The DNA for the CDR3 is TGCGCCAGCAGCTTTTCCCAGGTCACAGATACGCAGTATTTT. As protein: CASSFSQVTDTQYF.

The chain employs TRBV6-6 and TRBJ2-1; TRBD2 agrees at 8 bases. The CDR3 is 13 residues long. With 4 bases clipped from V and 8 bases from J, the junction kept 4 bases outside the gene matches. The germline V gene has CDR1 MNHNY and CDR2 SVGAGI (reference sequence). The CDR3 DNA follows: TGTGCCAGCAGTTTCGGGGGGGCGGATGAGCAGTTCTTC. Its protein product is CASSFGGADEQFF.

A few counts support this clone. The chain employs TRBV6-5 and TRBJ1-2; tentatively, D is TRBD1 (6 bases). The V gene's germline CDR1 is MNHEY and CDR2 SVGAGI. CDR3 length: 13 amino acids. Deletions cut 2 bases from V and 8 bases from J, with 12 bases between. The CDR3 loop is CASSYQTGRGYTF. CDR3 coding DNA: TGTGCCAGCAGTTACCAGACAGGAAGAGGCTACACCTTC.